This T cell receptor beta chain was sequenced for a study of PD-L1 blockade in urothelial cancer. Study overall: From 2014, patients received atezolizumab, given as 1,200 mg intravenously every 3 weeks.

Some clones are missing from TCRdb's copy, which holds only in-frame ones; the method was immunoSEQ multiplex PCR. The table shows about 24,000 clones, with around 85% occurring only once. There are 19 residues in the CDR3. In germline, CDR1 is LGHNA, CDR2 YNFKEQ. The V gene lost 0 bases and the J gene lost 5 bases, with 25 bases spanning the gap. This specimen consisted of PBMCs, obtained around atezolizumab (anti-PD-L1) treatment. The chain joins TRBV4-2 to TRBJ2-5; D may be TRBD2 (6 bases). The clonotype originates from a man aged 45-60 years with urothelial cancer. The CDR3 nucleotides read TGTGCCAGCAGCCAAGAAGAGGTCCCACTGACTAGAACCTCGGAGACCCAGTACTTC. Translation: CASSQEEVPLTRTSETQYF.